One and the same sample provided the 10 T cell receptor beta chains below, sequenced in a study of regulatory T cells in long-lasting Graves disease. The time point: persistent/refractory GD, antithyroid drugs over 5 years with positive TRAb. With RNA extracted from PBMCs as input, the TCR library was made. CDR3 regions were amplified by Arm-PCR using iRepertoire HTBI primers to build TCR beta libraries. TCRdb independently ran MiXCR on the multiplex PCR reads; one entry per CDR3 protein. Among around 460,000 distinct CDR3 sequences listed, 20% to 25% were seen once. Sample: peripheral blood mononuclear cells (PBMCs), taken when the disease was refractory, from a patient treated with antithyroid drugs. These receptors were obtained from a female donor with Graves disease.

Remarks on this clonotype: Since a much larger clone is just one base distant, this may be a read error. This chain connects TRBV2 to TRBJ1-2, with D unclear. CDR1 is SNHLY, CDR2 FYNNEI, per germline. Trimming pared 8 bases from V and 3 bases from J, leaving 19 bases between. The CDR3 is made up of 15 amino acids. In DNA, the CDR3 is TGTGCCAGCTGCCCAGACACGCCGCTTTACTATGGCTACACCTTC. It yields the protein CASCPDTPLYYGYTF.

V is TRBV20-1 and J is TRBJ2-7; D is unclear. Trimming left V 3 bases short and J 0 bases short, with 6 bases between. Germline V gives CDR1 DFQATT, CDR2 SNEGSKA (reference sequence). The CDR3 runs 12 residues. In nucleotides, the CDR3 is TGCAGTGCTAGTTCCGCCTCCTACGAGCAGTACTTC. It yields the protein CSASSASYEQYF.

In this sample, this clonotype turned up a few times. The rearrangement links TRBV7-9 to TRBJ2-1; 12 positions agree with TRBD2. This CDR3 has 18 residues. With V trimmed by 0 bases and J by 10 bases, 13 bases remained unmatched. CDR1 is SEHNR, CDR2 FQNEAQ, per germline (reference sequence). The CDR3 DNA is TGTGCCAGCAGCTTAGCCAATCTAGCGGGGGGGCCGTTTTTGGAGCAGTTCTTC. This encodes CASSLANLAGGPFLEQFF.

This clonotype was observed a handful of times. This chain uses TRBV20-1 with TRBJ2-7, with 13 bases matching TRBD2. Germline V CDR1 and CDR2: DFQATT, SNEGSKA (reference sequence). V trimming: 5 bases; J trimming: 3 bases; junction bases outside the gene matches: 4. The CDR3 sequence is 14 residues long. Here the CDR3 DNA reads TGCAGTGCTCTCCGGACTAGCGGGAGCTACGAGCAGTACTTC. The encoded protein is CSALRTSGSYEQYF.

This clonotype was recorded at least ten times. This chain joins TRBV6-1 and TRBJ1-5; D unclear. The germline gives CDR1 MNHNS, CDR2 SASEGT. V gave up 6 bases and J gave up 5 bases, with 11 bases separating them. This CDR3 is 13 amino acids long. CDR3 sequence (DNA): TGTGCCAGCAGGATAAGGGAGTATCAGCCCCAGCATTTT. It is translated as CASRIREYQPQHF.

This clonotype was seen repeatedly, ten times or more. V usage is TRBV29-1 and J usage is TRBJ2-7; D may be TRBD1 (6 bases). V was cut by 2 bases and J by 6 bases, with 14 bases left in between. Germline assignment: CDR1 SQVTM and CDR2 ANQGSEA. The CDR3 covers 13 residues. In DNA, the CDR3 is TGCAGCGTTGAATGGTCAGGGGTTGGCGAGCAGTACTTC. This sequence encodes CSVEWSGVGEQYF.

The V gene is TRBV24-1, the J gene TRBJ1-1; 7 positions match TRBD1. Unmatched junction bases numbered 4, after V lost 1 base and J lost 9 bases. Looked up from germline, CDR1 is KGHDR and CDR2 is SFDVKD. This CDR3 comprises 13 residues. CDR3 amino acids: CATSDFETGKAFF. As DNA, the CDR3 is TGTGCCACCAGTGATTTTGAGACAGGGAAAGCTTTCTTT.

The rearrangement uses TRBV5-8 and TRBJ1-1; no firm D call. The CDR3 is made up of 15 amino acids. Trimming pared 0 bases from V and 3 bases from J, leaving 12 bases between. Germline V gene lookup returns CDR1 SGHTS and CDR2 YDEGEE. The CDR3 is CASSLGLAGYTEAFF. CDR3 coding DNA: TGTGCCAGCAGCTTGGGACTCGCGGGATACACTGAAGCTTTCTTT.

This clonotype has ten or more counts. The chain carries TRBV28 and TRBJ2-7; 7 bases map to TRBD1. V was pared by 3 bases and J by 3 bases, with 8 bases of the junction left unmatched. The V gene's germline CDR1 is MDHEN and CDR2 SYDVKM. The CDR3 has 15 residues. The CDR3 reads CASSFRGQGRYEQYF. CDR3 coding DNA: TGTGCCAGCAGTTTTAGGGGGCAGGGGCGCTACGAGCAGTACTTC.

The rearrangement joins TRBV20-1 to TRBJ1-2, with D unresolved. V shed 3 bases and J shed 6 bases, with 14 bases lying between them. CDR1 DFQATT and CDR2 SNEGSKA come from the germline V gene (reference sequence). This CDR3 is 13 amino acids long. The CDR3 DNA follows: TGCAGTGCTAGGGGCGGTTGGGATGATGGCTACACCTTC. It translates to CSARGGWDDGYTF.